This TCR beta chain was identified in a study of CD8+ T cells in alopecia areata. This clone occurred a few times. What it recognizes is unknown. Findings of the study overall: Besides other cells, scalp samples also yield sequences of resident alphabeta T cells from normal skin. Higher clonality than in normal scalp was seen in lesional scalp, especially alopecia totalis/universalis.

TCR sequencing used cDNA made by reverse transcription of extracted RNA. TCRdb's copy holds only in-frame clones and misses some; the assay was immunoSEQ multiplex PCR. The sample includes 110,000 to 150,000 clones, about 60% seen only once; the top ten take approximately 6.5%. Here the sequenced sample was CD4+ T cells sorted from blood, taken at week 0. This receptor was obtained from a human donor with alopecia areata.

CDR3 sequence: CASKLAGQYEQFF. The CDR3 nucleotides are TGTGCCAGCAAATTGGCAGGGCAATATGAGCAGTTCTTC. The rearrangement uses TRBV7-2 and TRBJ2-1, with D perhaps matching TRBD1 (5 bases). Between the trimmed V and J ends, which lost 7 bases and 8 bases, there was a span of 15 bases. The V gene's germline CDR1 is SGHTA and CDR2 FQGNSA. The CDR3 length is 13 residues.